This T cell receptor (beta chain) is from a study of T cells in Graves' hyperthyroidism and ophthalmopathy. Researchers amplified the TCR beta CDR3 regions from RNA transcripts. HTBI primers were the set used in a first-round RT-PCR of the TCR CDR3. TCRdb itself ran the multiplex PCR reads through MiXCR, one entry per CDR3 protein. The sample has around 250,000 distinct CDR3 sequences, about a sixth seen once. This clonotype showed up many times. Material: blood. The clonotype was recovered from a woman aged 18-35 years with Graves' ophthalmopathy.

The CDR3 is CSVMGLFSYEQYF. For the CDR3, the DNA is TGCAGCGTTATGGGACTGTTTTCCTACGAGCAGTACTTC. The genes are TRBV29-1 and TRBJ2-7, with D possibly TRBD2 on 6 matching bases. There are 13 residues in the CDR3. Trimming took off 5 bases at V and 1 base at J, with 12 bases between the two ends. CDR1 and CDR2 from the germline V gene are SQVTM and ANQGSEA.